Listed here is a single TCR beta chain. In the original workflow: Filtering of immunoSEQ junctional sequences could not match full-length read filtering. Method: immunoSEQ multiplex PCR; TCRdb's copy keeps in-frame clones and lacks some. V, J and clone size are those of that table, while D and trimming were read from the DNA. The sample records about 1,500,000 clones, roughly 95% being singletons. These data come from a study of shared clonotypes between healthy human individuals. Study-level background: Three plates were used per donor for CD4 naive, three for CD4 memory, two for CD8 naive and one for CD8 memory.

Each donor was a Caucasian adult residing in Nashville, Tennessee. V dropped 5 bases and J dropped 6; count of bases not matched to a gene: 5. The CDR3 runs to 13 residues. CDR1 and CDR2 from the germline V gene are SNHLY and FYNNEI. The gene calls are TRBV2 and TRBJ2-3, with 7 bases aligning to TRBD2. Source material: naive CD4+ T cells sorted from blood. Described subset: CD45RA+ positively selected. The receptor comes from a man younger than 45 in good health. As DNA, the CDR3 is TGTGCCAGCAGTTTAGAGGGAGGGGATACGCAGTATTTT. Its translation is CASSLEGGDTQYF.